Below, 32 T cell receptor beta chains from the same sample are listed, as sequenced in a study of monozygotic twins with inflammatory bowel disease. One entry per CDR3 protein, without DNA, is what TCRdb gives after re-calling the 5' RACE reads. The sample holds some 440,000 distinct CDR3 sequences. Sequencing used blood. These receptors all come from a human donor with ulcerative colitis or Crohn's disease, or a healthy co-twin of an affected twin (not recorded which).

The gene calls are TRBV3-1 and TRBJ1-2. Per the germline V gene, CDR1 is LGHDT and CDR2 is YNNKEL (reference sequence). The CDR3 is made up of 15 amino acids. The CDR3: CASSQAFSGSYGYTF.

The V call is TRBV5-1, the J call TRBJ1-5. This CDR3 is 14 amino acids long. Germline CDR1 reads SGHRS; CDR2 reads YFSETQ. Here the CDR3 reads CASSLGTPGQPQHF.

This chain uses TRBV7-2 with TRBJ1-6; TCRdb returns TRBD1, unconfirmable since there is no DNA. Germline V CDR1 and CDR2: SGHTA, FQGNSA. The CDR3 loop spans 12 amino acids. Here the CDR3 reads CASSLVSGPLHF. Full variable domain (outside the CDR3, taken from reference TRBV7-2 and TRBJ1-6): GAGVSQSPSNKVTEKGKDVELRCDPISGHTALYWYRQSLGQGLEFLIYFQGNSAPDKSGLPSDRFSAERTGGSVSTLTIQRTQQEDSAVYLCASSLVSGPLHFGNGTRLTVT.

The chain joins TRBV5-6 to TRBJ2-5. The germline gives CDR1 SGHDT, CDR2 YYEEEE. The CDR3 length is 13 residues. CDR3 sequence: CASSSLGKETQYF.

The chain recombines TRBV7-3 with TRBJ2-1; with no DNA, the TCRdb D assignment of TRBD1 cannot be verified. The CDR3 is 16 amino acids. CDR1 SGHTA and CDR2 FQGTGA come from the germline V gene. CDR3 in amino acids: CASSLTSNTGGNEQFF.

The CDR3 spells CASSIMSLRQAAGELFF. The J gene is TRBJ2-2, the V gene TRBV19; TCRdb reports TRBD1, a call that lacks DNA to check it against. Germline values: CDR1 LNHDA, CDR2 SQIVND (reference sequence). The CDR3 totals 17 residues.

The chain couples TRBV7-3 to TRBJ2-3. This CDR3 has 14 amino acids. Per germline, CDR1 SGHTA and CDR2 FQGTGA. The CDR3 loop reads CASSLDNGGDTQYF.

CDR3 amino acids: CASSHQWGVTYNEQFF. The rearrangement joins TRBV18 to TRBJ2-1; the TCRdb D gene call, TRBD1, has no DNA to confirm it. This CDR3 is 16 amino acids long. Germline-derived CDR1 and CDR2 are KGHSH and LQKENI.

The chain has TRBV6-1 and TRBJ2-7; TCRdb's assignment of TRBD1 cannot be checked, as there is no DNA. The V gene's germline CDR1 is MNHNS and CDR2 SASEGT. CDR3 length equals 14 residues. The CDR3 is CASSPGTGGHEQYF.

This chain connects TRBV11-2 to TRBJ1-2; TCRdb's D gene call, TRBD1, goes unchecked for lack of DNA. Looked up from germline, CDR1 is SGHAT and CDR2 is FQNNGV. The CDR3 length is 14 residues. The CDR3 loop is CASSFEGVDYGYTF.

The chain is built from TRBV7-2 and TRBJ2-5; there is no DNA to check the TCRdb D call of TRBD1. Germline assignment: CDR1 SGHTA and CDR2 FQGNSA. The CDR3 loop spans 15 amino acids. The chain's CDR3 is CASSLGLAGAGTQYF.

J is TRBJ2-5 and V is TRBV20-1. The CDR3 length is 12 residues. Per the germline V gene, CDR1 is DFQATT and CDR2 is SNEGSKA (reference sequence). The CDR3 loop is CSAPPYQETQYF.

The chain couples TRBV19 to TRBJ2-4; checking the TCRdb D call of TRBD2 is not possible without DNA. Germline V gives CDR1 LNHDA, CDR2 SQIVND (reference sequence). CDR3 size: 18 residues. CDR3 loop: CASTSSRTSGRGRDIQYF.

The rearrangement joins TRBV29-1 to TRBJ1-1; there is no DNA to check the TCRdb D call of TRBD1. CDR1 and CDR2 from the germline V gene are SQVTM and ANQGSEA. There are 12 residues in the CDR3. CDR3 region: CSVDPTPRGAFF.

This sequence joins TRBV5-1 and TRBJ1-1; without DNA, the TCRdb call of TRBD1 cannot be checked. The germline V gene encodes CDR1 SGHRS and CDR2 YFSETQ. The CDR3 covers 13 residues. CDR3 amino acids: CASSLNGGTEAFF.

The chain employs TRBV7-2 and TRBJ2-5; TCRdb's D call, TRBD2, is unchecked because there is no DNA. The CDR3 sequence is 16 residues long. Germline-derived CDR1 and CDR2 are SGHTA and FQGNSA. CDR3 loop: CASSPRQSRYQETQYF.

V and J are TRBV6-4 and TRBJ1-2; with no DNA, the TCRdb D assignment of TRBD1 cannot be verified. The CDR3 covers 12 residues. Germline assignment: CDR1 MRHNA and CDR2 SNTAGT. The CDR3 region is CVRDRGHYGYTF.

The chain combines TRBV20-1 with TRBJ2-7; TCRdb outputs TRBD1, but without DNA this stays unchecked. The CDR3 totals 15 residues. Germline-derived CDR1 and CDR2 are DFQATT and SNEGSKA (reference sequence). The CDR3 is CSAREMGTSSYEQYF.

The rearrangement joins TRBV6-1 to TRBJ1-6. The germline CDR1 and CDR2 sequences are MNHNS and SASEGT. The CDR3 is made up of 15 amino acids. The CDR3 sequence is CASSGQTLYNSPLHF.

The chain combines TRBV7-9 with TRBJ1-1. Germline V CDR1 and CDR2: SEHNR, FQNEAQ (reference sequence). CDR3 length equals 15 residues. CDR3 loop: CASSLVKEWNTEAFF.

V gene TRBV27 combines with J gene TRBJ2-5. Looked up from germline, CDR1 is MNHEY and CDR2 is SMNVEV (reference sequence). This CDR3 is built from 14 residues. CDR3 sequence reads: CASSFYGYQETQYF.

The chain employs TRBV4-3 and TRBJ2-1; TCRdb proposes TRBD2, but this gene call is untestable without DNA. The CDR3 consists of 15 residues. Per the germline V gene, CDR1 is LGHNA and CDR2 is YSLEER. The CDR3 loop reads CASSQGGGRANEQFF.

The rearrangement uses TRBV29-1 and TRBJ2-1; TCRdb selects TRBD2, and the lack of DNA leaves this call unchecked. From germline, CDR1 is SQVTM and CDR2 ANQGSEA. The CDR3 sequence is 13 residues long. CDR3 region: CSVRRGSGNEQFF.

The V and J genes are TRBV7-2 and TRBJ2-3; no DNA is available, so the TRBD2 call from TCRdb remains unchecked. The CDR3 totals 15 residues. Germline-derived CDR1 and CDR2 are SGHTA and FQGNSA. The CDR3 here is CASSLDGGARDTQYF.

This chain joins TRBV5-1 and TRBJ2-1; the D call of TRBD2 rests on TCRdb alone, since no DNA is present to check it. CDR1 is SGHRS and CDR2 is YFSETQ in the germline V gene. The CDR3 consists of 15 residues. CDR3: CASSLSLAAYNEQFF.

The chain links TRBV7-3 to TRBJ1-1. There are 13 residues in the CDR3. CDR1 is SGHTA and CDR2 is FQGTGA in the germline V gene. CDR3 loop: CASSLTEKTEAFF.

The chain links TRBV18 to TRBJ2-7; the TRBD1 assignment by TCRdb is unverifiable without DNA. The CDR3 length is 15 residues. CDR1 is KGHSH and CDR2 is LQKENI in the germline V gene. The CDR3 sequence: CASSPRTGIAYEQYF.

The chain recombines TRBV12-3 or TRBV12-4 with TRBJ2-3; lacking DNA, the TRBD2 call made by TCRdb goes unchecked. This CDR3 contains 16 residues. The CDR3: CASSFRSGANTDTQYF.

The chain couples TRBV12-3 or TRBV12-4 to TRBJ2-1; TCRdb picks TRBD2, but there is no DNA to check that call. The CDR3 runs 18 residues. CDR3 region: CASSRGLAGGTSYNEQFF.

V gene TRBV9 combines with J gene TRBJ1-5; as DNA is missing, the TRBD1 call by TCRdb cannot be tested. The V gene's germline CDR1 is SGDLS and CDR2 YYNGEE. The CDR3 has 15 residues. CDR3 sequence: CASSVDAGGGQPQHF.

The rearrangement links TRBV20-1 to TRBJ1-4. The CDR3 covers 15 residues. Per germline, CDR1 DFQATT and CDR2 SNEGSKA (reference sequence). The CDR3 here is CSAGPRLGLREKLFF.

CDR3 sequence reads: CASSVEAGIFYGYTF. The chain couples TRBV9 to TRBJ1-2; absent DNA, TCRdb's TRBD1 call cannot be checked. The germline V gene encodes CDR1 SGDLS and CDR2 YYNGEE. This CDR3 has 15 residues.